This TCR beta chain was documented in a study of type 1 and type 2 diabetes patients. Across the whole study: T cells were magnetically sorted from PBMCs as CD4+ or CD8+ subsets.

The J segment lost 4 bases and the V segment lost 5 bases, leaving 10 bases of the junction unmatched. Per germline, CDR1 SNHLY and CDR2 FYNNEI. The CDR3 totals 16 residues. The PCR template was genomic DNA. Amplification of the beta chain CDR3 used 30 forward and 13 reverse multiplex primers. TCRdb re-called the multiplex PCR reads with MiXCR, one entry per CDR3 protein. The sample yields 250,000 or so distinct CDR3 sequences, roughly 44% seen once. Study-wide results and caveats: With limited T2D and control samples, some T1D-only expanded clones may not be T1D-specific.

This clonotype was found many times. Its specificity is not known. This TCR came from a man aged 18 to 29 with type 2 diabetes. Sequences were obtained from peripheral blood mononuclear cells (PBMCs). The chain links TRBV2 to TRBJ1-2; TRBD1 matches 10 bases. DNA of the CDR3: TGTGCCAGCAGTAATGGACAGGGGGGAGCCTCCTATGGCTACACCTTC. Translating it yields CASSNGQGGASYGYTF.